The T cell receptor (beta chain) under discussion was sequenced for a study of T cell responses to AZD1222 COVID-19 vaccine. Study-level results: Repertoires were obtained solely post-peak T cell response. Spike-specific TCR breadth and depth were elevated following two AZD1222 doses. The sample set comprised mostly white British donors with more females, and clonal diversity was possibly underestimated.

Germline-derived CDR1 and CDR2 are SGDLS and YYNGEE. Trimming removed 4 bases from V and 9 bases from J, with 10 bases in between. This CDR3 comprises 12 residues. With regard to this clone: Its antigen is undetermined.

The method was immunoSEQ multiplex PCR; TCRdb's version includes in-frame clones alone and lacks a portion of them. This table has fewer than 250,000 clones, around 92% appearing once. The chain couples TRBV9 to TRBJ2-2; D gene ambiguous. The source was peripheral blood, collected on day 0 of AZD1222 vaccination. This receptor was identified in an adult in good health. The CDR3 reads CASSPRARELFF. The CDR3 DNA is TGTGCCAGCAGCCCCCGTGCTAGGGAGCTGTTTTTT.